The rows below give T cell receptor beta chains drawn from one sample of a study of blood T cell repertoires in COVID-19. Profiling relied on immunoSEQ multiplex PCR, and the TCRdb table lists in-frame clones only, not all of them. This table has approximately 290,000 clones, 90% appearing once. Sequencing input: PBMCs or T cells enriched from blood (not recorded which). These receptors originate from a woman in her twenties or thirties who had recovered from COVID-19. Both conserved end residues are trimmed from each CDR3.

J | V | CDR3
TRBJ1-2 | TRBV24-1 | ATSSRRDSVNYGYT
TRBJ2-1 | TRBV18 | ASSPPDGLAENNEQF
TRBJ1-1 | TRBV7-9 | ATSRQGNTEAF
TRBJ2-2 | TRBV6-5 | ASTLGVVNTGELF
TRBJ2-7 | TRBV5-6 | ASSPPGLAVSYEQY
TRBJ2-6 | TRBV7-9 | ASSLDGGPGAGANVLT
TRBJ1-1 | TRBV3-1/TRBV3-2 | ASSQDVRGVDTEAF
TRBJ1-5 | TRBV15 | ATSRDRGAQPQH
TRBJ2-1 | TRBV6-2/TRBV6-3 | ASSVQREMYEQF
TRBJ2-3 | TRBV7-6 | ASSSQTSAYPTDTQY
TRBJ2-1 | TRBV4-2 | ASSQEEAGLDNEQF
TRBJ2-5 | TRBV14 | ASSQNLRETQY
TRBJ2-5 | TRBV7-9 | ASSLAGQGKETQY
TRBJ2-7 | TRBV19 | ASSRLAGGLGGSYEQY
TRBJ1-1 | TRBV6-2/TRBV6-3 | ASSRSGGLYEAF
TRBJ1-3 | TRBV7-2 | ASSLRAGRYSGNTIY